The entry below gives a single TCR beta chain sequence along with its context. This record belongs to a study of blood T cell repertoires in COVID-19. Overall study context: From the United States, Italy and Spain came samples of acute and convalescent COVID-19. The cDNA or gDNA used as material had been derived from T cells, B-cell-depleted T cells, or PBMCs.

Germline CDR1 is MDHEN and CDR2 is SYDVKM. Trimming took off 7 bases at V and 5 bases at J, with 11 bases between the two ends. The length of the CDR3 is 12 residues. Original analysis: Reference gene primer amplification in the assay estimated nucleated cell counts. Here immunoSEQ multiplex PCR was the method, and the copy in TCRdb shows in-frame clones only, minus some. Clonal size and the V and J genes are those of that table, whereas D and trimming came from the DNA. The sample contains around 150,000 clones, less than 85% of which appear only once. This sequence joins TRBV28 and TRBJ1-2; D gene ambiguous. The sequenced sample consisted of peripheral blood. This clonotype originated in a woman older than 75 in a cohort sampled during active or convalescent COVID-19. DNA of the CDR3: TGTGCCAGCACACCTCGTCGGTATGGCTACACCTTC. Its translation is CASTPRRYGYTF.